Each of the 16 T cell receptor beta chains below was sequenced from the same sample in a study of blood T cell repertoires in COVID-19. Data came from immunoSEQ multiplex PCR; TCRdb stores just in-frame clones and leaves some out. This table holds approximately 210,000 clones, approximately 86% found once. The sequencing sample was made of peripheral blood. Receptors originate from a man aged 55 to 70 with COVID-19, enrolled during active disease.

The rearrangement joins TRBV7-9 to TRBJ1-1; perhaps TRBD1 as D (6 bases). Germline lookup yields CDR1 SEHNR and CDR2 FQNEAQ (reference sequence). CDR3 length: 18 residues. V was pared by 3 bases and J by 4 bases, with 24 bases between. CDR3 nucleotides: TGTGCCAGCAGCTTCCCCCGCAACCCGGGACAAGGGTCCACTGAAGCTTTCTTT. Its translation: CASSFPRNPGQGSTEAFF.

The chain has TRBV3-1 (or the pseudogene TRBV3-2) and TRBJ2-1, with a possible D match to TRBD2 (5 bases). The length of the CDR3 is 15 residues. V was trimmed by 1 base and J by 2 bases, leaving 9 bases between them. Germline-derived CDR1 and CDR2 are LGHDT and YNNKEL (reference sequence). For the CDR3, the DNA is TGTGCCAGCAGCCAAGCTGCGGAGGCCTACAATGAGCAGTTCTTC. Translating gives CASSQAAEAYNEQFF.

This chain joins TRBV7-8 and TRBJ1-1; 7 nucleotides agree with TRBD1. Germline trimming cut 5 bases from V and 4 bases from J; bases unmatched to any gene: 10. CDR3 length: 15 amino acids. Germline CDR1 and CDR2: SGHVS and FQNEAQ. The CDR3 protein is CASSPAHRGATEAFF. The CDR3 coding sequence is TGTGCCAGCAGCCCCGCCCACAGGGGTGCCACTGAAGCTTTCTTT.

The chain couples TRBV6-5 to TRBJ1-6; weak D call: TRBD1 (6 bases). Trimming removed 11 bases at V and 5 bases at J, with 16 bases between. The germline gives CDR1 MNHEY, CDR2 SVGAGI. The CDR3 runs to 14 residues. The DNA for the CDR3 is TGTGCCTCCACCTACAGGGACGATAATTCACCCCTCCACTTT. It translates to CASTYRDDNSPLHF.

The V and J genes are TRBV19 and TRBJ2-6; TRBD1 matches 11 bases. V lost 3 bases and J lost 3; bases outside the gene matches: 4. This CDR3 region has 17 residues. Germline lookup yields CDR1 LNHDA and CDR2 SQIVND (reference sequence). The CDR3 protein is CASSMLDRGRGANVLTF. The CDR3 DNA follows: TGTGCCAGTAGTATGTTGGACAGGGGGCGTGGGGCCAACGTCCTGACTTTC.

The CDR3 coding sequence is TGTGCCAGCAGACCCGAGGGTAGGGAAAAACTGTTTTTT. This encodes CASRPEGREKLFF. J is TRBJ1-4 and V is TRBV6-5; no reliable D call. The CDR3 spans 13 residues. The V end was cut by 6 bases, the J end by 8 bases, with 13 bases between. The V gene's germline CDR1 is MNHEY and CDR2 SVGAGI.

Only one count was recorded for this clone. The chain uses TRBV5-1 and TRBJ2-7, with D possibly matching TRBD1 (6 bases). The CDR3 is 14 residues long. Germline assignment: CDR1 SGHRS and CDR2 YFSETQ. The ends were cut back, 4 bases at V and 1 base at J, with 12 bases in the middle. In DNA form, the CDR3 reads TGCGCCAGCAGCCTGGACAGTCGATCCTACGAGCAGTACTTC. Translated, it gives CASSLDSRSYEQYF.

The chain recombines TRBV6-1 with TRBJ2-3, with D possibly matching TRBD1 (7 bases). Deletions cut 0 bases from V and 6 bases from J, with 25 bases between. The germline V gene has CDR1 MNHNS and CDR2 SASEGT. The CDR3 extends over 19 amino acids. As DNA, the CDR3 is TGTGCCAGCAGTGAAGCCTATTGGGACAGAGGAGGGGCAAGGGATACGCAGTATTTT. Translation gives CASSEAYWDRGGARDTQYF.

Here the CDR3 reads CASTPGLAGGEQFF. The CDR3 region has the DNA TGTGCCAGCACCCCGGGACTAGCGGGAGGCGAGCAGTTCTTC. The genes are TRBV6-5 and TRBJ2-1, with 15 bases lining up with TRBD2. Germline V gives CDR1 MNHEY, CDR2 SVGAGI. The CDR3 runs 14 residues. The V gene end was trimmed by 7 bases and the J gene end by 10 bases; junction bases not matched to a gene: 5.

This chain uses TRBV7-8 with TRBJ2-7, with 7 nucleotides matching TRBD2. V lost 5 bases and J lost 6; bases outside the gene matches: 4. The CDR3 is 12 residues long. Germline assignment: CDR1 SGHVS and CDR2 FQNEAQ. The CDR3 bases are TGTGCCAGCAGCCATTCGGGGGGCGAGCAGTACTTC. Its translation: CASSHSGGEQYF.

The chain has TRBV27 and TRBJ1-2; 7 bases line up with TRBD1. The CDR3 runs 14 residues. Trimming cost V 4 bases and J 4 bases; bases outside gene matches: 6. Germline CDR1 MNHEY, CDR2 SMNVEV (reference sequence). The CDR3 spells CASSSATGSYGYTF. The CDR3 nucleotides read TGTGCCAGCAGTTCGGCGACAGGGTCCTATGGCTACACCTTC.

V and J are TRBV5-1 and TRBJ1-4; 8 bases are shared with TRBD1. The CDR3 contains 13 residues. Trimming at V came to 5 bases and at J to 4 bases, leaving 1 base not matched to a gene. Germline assignment: CDR1 SGHRS and CDR2 YFSETQ. In nucleotides, the CDR3 is TGCGCCAGCAGACAGGGGGATAATGAAAAACTGTTTTTT. Translated: CASRQGDNEKLFF.

The chain has TRBV18 and TRBJ1-2; tentatively, D is TRBD1 (6 bases). The V and J ends lost 1 base and 4 bases respectively, with 10 bases between them. This CDR3 contains 14 residues. CDR1 KGHSH and CDR2 LQKENI come from the germline V gene. The CDR3 nucleotides read TGTGCCAGCTCACCACAGGGGGTATCCTATGGCTACACCTTC. This sequence encodes CASSPQGVSYGYTF.

This chain uses TRBV28 with TRBJ2-7; TRBD2 agrees at 11 bases. With V trimmed by 6 bases and J by 5 bases, 9 bases remained unmatched. The CDR3 has 15 residues. Germline V gene sequence: CDR1 MDHEN, CDR2 SYDVKM. This chain's CDR3 is CASRATSGSFNEQYF. The CDR3, as DNA: TGTGCCAGCAGGGCTACTAGCGGGAGTTTCAACGAGCAGTACTTC.

This clone came up once. This chain links TRBV2 with TRBJ1-5; TRBD1 matches 7 bases. Germline assignment: CDR1 SNHLY and CDR2 FYNNEI. This CDR3 has 14 amino acids. Trimming took 8 bases from V and 5 from J; bases not matched to a gene: 9. The chain's CDR3 is CASGWTGSHQPQHF. Here the CDR3 DNA reads TGTGCCAGCGGATGGACAGGATCGCATCAGCCCCAGCATTTT.

V usage is TRBV10-2 and J usage is TRBJ1-1; D not certain. This CDR3 has 11 amino acids. The V and J ends lost 4 bases and 8 bases respectively, with 8 bases between them. Germline CDR1 and CDR2: WSHSY and SAAADI. The CDR3 DNA reads TGCGCCAGCAGTGTCGGCAGGGAAGCTTTCTTT. Protein product: CASSVGREAFF.